This entry lists 17 T cell receptor beta chains sequenced from one sample in a study of somatic mutations in cytotoxic T cells in rheumatoid arthritis. Profiling relied on immunoSEQ multiplex PCR, and the TCRdb table lists in-frame clones only, not all of them. This repertoire shows approximately 21,000 clones, roughly 80% found once; its top ten account for 11%. Sequenced input: CD8+ T cells sorted from blood. The receptors derive from an adult with rheumatoid arthritis.

The chain employs TRBV28 and TRBJ2-1; D not resolved. The CDR3 is 16 residues long. Germline loops: CDR1 MDHEN, CDR2 SYDVKM. V was pared by 2 bases and J by 0 bases, with 11 bases between. This chain's CDR3 is CASSLVRRSSYNEQFF. CDR3 in DNA: TGTGCCAGCAGTTTAGTCCGGCGGAGCTCCTACAATGAGCAGTTCTTC.

This CDR3 is CASSPRGSAKNIQYF. CDR3 nucleotides: TGTGCCAGCAGTCCCAGGGGAAGTGCCAAAAACATTCAGTACTTC. The V gene is TRBV2, the J gene TRBJ2-4; weak D call: TRBD1 (6 bases). CDR1 and CDR2 (germline): SNHLY, FYNNEI. This CDR3 contains 15 residues. Trimming pared 5 bases from V and 1 base from J, leaving 12 bases between. Looking up the rest from reference TRBV2 and TRBJ2-4 gives the full variable domain: EPEVTQTPSHQVTQMGQEVILRCVPISNHLYFYWYRQILGQKVEFLVSFYNNEISEKSEIFDDQFSVERPDGSNFTLKIRSTKLEDSAMYFCASSPRGSAKNIQYFGAGTRLSVL.

The rearrangement links TRBV6-5 to TRBJ1-1; D gene uncertain. CDR3 size: 15 residues. Germline V gene sequence: CDR1 MNHEY, CDR2 SVGAGI. Deletions cut 0 bases from V and 0 bases from J, with 8 bases between. The CDR3 nucleotides are TGTGCCAGCAGTTACTCGAATGTTATGAACACTGAAGCTTTCTTT. Its protein product is CASSYSNVMNTEAFF.

In DNA, the CDR3 is TGCGCCAGCAGCTTGTTAGGGCGGGGTCCTAGCTCCTACAATGAGCAGTTCTTC. Protein product: CASSLLGRGPSSYNEQFF. This chain joins TRBV5-1 and TRBJ2-1, with TRBD2 as a possible D gene (6 bases). Germline V gene sequence: CDR1 SGHRS, CDR2 YFSETQ. The CDR3 is 18 residues long. V was trimmed by 1 base and J by 0 bases, leaving 17 bases between them.

This clone was counted a few times. V gene TRBV29-1 combines with J gene TRBJ1-1, with unresolved D. There are 12 residues in the CDR3. The germline CDR1 and CDR2 sequences are SQVTM and ANQGSEA. The V gene lost 6 bases and the J gene lost 5 bases, with 13 bases spanning the gap. DNA of the CDR3: TGCAGCGTGGGCCGGGGAGGGACTGAAGCTTTCTTT. Its translation: CSVGRGGTEAFF.

This chain connects TRBV7-8 to TRBJ2-1; 8 bases map to TRBD1. CDR3 length: 16 amino acids. Germline V CDR1 and CDR2: SGHVS, FQNEAQ. The ends lost 5 bases at V and 9 bases at J; junction bases unmatched: 15. The CDR3 spells CASSPLGARGQGEQFF. The CDR3 coding sequence is TGTGCCAGCAGCCCCCTTGGTGCCAGGGGGCAAGGTGAGCAGTTCTTC.

The CDR3 sequence: CASSYSTNYEQYF. The CDR3 DNA follows: TGTGCCAGCAGTTACTCGACCAACTACGAGCAGTACTTC. This chain uses TRBV6-5 with TRBJ2-7, with unresolved D. This CDR3 contains 13 residues. V lost 0 bases and J 3 bases, leaving 6 bases between the germline ends. Germline-derived CDR1 and CDR2 are MNHEY and SVGAGI.

This chain links TRBV7-2 with TRBJ2-5; D may be TRBD2 (7 bases). The germline gives CDR1 SGHTA, CDR2 FQGNSA. CDR3 length equals 15 residues. V lost 5 bases and J lost 4, with 17 bases in between. The CDR3 here is CASSGGQGGGETQYF. The CDR3 DNA sequence: TGTGCCAGCAGCGGGGGGCAGGGAGGGGGAGAGACCCAGTACTTC.

This clone has just one count. The chain has TRBV11-2 and TRBJ2-7, with D tentatively TRBD2 (5 bases). V dropped 6 bases and J dropped 0 bases, with 6 bases sitting between them. CDR3 length: 12 residues. CDR1 is SGHAT and CDR2 is FQNNGV in the germline V gene. This CDR3 reads CASSTSSYEQYF. The DNA for the CDR3 is TGTGCCAGCAGTACTAGCTCCTACGAGCAGTACTTC.

The chain carries TRBV4-1 and TRBJ1-2, with no clear D. Trimming shortened V by 0 bases and J by 6 bases, and 11 bases separated the two germline ends. The germline gives CDR1 MGHRA, CDR2 YSYEKL. The length of the CDR3 is 14 residues. CDR3 loop: CASSQEWRENGYTF. The CDR3 DNA sequence: TGCGCCAGCAGCCAAGAGTGGCGGGAGAATGGCTACACCTTC.

The chain uses TRBV4-1 and TRBJ1-6; 7 bases fit TRBD1. Germline CDR1 MGHRA, CDR2 YSYEKL. The CDR3 sequence is 15 residues long. V shed 0 bases and J 10 bases; nucleotides not matched to a gene: 6. CDR3 sequence: CASSQDYRGDSPLHF. In nucleotides, the CDR3 is TGCGCCAGCAGCCAAGACTACAGGGGTGACTCACCCCTCCACTTT.

This sequence joins TRBV7-6 and TRBJ2-1; D call uncertain. The CDR3 covers 13 residues. From germline, CDR1 is SGHVS and CDR2 FNYEAQ. Trimming cost V 1 base and J 2 bases, with 3 bases left between them. CDR3 loop: CASSLEPYNEQFF. The CDR3 region has the DNA TGTGCCAGCAGCTTAGAGCCCTACAATGAGCAGTTCTTC.

The J gene is TRBJ2-5, the V gene TRBV7-2; 9 nucleotides agree with TRBD1. The J call is doubtful: the DNA matches TRBJ2-7 better. CDR1 is SGHTA and CDR2 is FQGNSA in the germline V gene. There are 15 residues in the CDR3. CDR3 sequence: CASSLVGQGSYEQYF. CDR3 in DNA: TGTGCCAGCAGCTTAGTGGGACAGGGCTCCTACGAGCAGTACTTC.

The chain recombines TRBV19 with TRBJ2-5, with TRBD2 identical over 8 bases. The V and J ends lost 1 base and 2 bases, in that order; junction bases with no gene match: 6. Germline V gene lookup returns CDR1 LNHDA and CDR2 SQIVND (reference sequence). CDR3 length: 16 amino acids. The CDR3 DNA follows: TGTGCCAGTAGTATAGCCTACGGGGGGGGACAAGAGACCCAGTACTTC. It yields the protein CASSIAYGGGQETQYF.

DNA of the CDR3: TGTGCCAGCAGCAAGAGACAGGGCGACTATGGCTACACCTTC. Protein sequence: CASSKRQGDYGYTF. The V call is TRBV21-1, the J call TRBJ1-2; the table gives TRBD1 as D, unverified against the DNA. TRBV21-1 is annotated as a pseudogene. CDR3 length equals 14 residues.

The gene calls are TRBV27 and TRBJ1-1; maybe TRBD1 (6 bases). The V end lost 8 bases, the J end lost 0 bases, and 19 bases lay between the germline ends. The CDR3 sequence is 16 residues long. Per the germline V gene, CDR1 is MNHEY and CDR2 is SMNVEV (reference sequence). The CDR3 nucleotides read TGTGCCAGCGTTAACTTCCGAGGGGGGATGAACACTGAAGCTTTCTTT. Residues: CASVNFRGGMNTEAFF.

The CDR3 bases are TGTGCCAGCAGCTTAGGAGAGACAGGGAGCAATCAGCCCCAGCATTTT. It yields the protein CASSLGETGSNQPQHF. The V and J genes are TRBV7-9 and TRBJ1-5, with TRBD1 identical over 7 bases. From germline, CDR1 is SEHNR and CDR2 FQNEAQ (reference sequence). The CDR3 contains 16 residues. V was pared by 1 base and J by 1 base, with 4 bases of the junction left unmatched.